This T cell receptor (beta chain) was identified during a study of blood T cell repertoires in COVID-19. Study as a whole: Sources were T cells, B-cell-depleted T cells, or PBMCs; the material itself was cDNA or gDNA.

The germline V and J ends were trimmed by 3 bases and 3 bases, with 12 bases remaining between them. Germline CDR1 is SNHLY and CDR2 is FYNNEI. The CDR3 loop spans 14 amino acids. The method was immunoSEQ multiplex PCR; TCRdb's version includes in-frame clones alone and lacks a portion of them. The data contain roughly 160,000 clones, 80% to 85% of them singletons. Those enrolled, adults aged roughly 18 to 89 years, came from under 25 US areas. Cohorts were determined from participant-reported clinical history. Sample: PBMCs or T cells enriched from blood (not recorded which). This sequence originates from a woman aged 55-69 years who had recovered from COVID-19. The chain carries TRBV2 and TRBJ2-7; D gene ambiguous. CDR3 sequence: CASSDLGINYEQYF. CDR3 bases: TGTGCCAGCAGTGATTTGGGCATTAACTACGAGCAGTACTTC.